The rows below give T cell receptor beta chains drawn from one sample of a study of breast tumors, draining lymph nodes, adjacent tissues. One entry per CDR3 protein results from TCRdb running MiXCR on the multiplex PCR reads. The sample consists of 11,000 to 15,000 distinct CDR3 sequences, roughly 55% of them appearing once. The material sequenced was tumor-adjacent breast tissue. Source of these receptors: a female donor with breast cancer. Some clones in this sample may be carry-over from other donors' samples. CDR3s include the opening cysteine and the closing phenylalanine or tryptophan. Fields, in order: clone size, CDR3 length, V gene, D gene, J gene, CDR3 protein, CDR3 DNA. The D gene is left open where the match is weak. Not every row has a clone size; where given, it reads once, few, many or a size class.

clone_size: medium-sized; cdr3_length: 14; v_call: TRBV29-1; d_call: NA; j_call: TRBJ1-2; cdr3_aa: CSVEGRVTVYGYTF; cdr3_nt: TGCAGCGTTGAAGGAAGGGTGACAGTCTATGGCTACACCTTC
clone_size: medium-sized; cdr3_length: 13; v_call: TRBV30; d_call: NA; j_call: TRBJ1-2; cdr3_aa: CAWRRRGEQGYTF; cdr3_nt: TGTGCCTGGAGACGCAGGGGTGAGCAAGGCTACACCTTC
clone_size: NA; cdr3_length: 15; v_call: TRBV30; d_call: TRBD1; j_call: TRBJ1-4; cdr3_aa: CASSQRDREYEKLFF; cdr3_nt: TGTGCCAGTAGCCAACGGGACAGGGAGTATGAAAAACTGTTTTTT
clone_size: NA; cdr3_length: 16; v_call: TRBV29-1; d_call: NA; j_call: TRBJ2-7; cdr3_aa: CSVEGTGKGEAYEQYF; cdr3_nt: TGCAGCGTTGAAGGGACGGGGAAGGGTGAGGCCTACGAGCAGTACTTC
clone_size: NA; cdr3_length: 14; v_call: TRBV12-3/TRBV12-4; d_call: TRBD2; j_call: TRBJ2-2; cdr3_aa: CASRPGLMTGELFF; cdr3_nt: TGTGCCAGCAGGCCGGGACTAATGACCGGGGAGCTGTTTTTT
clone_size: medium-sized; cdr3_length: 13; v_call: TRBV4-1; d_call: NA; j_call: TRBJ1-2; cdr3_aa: CASSDIKNYGYTF; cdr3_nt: TGCGCCAGCAGTGACATAAAGAACTATGGCTACACCTTC
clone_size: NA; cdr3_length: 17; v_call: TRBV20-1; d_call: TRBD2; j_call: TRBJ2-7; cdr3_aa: CSARPASGGTPRHEQYF; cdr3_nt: TGCAGTGCTAGACCCGCTAGCGGGGGGACCCCGAGGCACGAGCAGTACTTC
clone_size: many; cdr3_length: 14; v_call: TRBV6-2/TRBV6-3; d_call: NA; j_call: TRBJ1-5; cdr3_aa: CASSWTVFSQPQHF; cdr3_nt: TGTGCCAGCAGTTGGACGGTTTTTAGCCAGCCCCAGCATTTT
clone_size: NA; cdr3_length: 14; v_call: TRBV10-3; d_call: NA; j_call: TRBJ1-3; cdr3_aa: CAIGRVSAGNTIYF; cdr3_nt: TGTGCCATTGGCAGGGTATCGGCTGGAAACACCATATATTTC
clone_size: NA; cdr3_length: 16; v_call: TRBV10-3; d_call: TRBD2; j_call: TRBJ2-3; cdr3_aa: CAISGRLAGTTDTQYF; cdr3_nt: TGTGCCATCAGTGGAAGACTAGCGGGAACTACAGATACGCAGTATTTT
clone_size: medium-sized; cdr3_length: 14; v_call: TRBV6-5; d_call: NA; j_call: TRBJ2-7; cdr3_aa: CASTIAPSSYEQYF; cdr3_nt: TGTGCCAGCACGATAGCGCCGAGCTCCTACGAGCAGTACTTC
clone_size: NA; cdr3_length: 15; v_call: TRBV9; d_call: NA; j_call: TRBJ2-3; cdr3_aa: CASSVESRPTDTQYF; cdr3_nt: TGTGCCAGCAGCGTAGAGAGCAGACCCACAGATACGCAGTATTTT
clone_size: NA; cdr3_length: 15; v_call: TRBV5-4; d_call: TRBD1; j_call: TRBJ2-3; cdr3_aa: CASSAPRGSTDTQYF; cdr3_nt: TGTGCCAGCAGCGCTCCCAGGGGGAGCACAGATACGCAGTATTTT
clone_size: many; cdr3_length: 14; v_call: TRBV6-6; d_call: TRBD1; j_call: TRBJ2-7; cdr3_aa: CASSPRDRTYEQYF; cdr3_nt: TGTGCCAGCAGTCCGAGGGACAGGACCTACGAGCAGTACTTC
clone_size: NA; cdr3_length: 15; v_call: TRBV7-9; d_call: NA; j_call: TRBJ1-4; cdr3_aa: CASSFPSTTNEKLFF; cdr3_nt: TGTGCCAGCAGCTTCCCCTCTACAACTAATGAAAAACTGTTTTTT
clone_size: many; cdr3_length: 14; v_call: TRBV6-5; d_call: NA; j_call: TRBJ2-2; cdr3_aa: CASSHSPGSGELFF; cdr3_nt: TGTGCCAGCAGTCACTCTCCCGGGTCGGGGGAGCTGTTTTTT
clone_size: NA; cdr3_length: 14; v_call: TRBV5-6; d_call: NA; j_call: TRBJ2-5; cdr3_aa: CASSLSGAEETQYF; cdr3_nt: TGTGCCAGCAGCTTGTCCGGGGCAGAGGAGACCCAGTACTTC
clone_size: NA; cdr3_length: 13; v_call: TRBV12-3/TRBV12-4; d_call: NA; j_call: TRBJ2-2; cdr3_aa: CASSDSAAVELFF; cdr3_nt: TGTGCCAGCAGTGATTCCGCGGCCGTGGAGCTGTTTTTT
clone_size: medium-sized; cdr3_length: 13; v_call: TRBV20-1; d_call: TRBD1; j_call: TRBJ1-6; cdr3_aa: CSASTGENSPLHF; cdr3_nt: TGCAGTGCCTCGACAGGGGAGAATTCACCCCTCCACTTT
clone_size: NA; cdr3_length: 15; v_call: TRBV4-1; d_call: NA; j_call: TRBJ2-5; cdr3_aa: CASSQEDREGETQYF; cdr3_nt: TGCGCCAGCAGCCAAGAGGACAGGGAGGGGGAGACCCAGTACTTC
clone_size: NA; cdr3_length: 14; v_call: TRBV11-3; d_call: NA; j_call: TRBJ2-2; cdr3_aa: CASSLYLGTGELFF; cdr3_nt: TGTGCCAGCAGCTTGTATCTTGGCACCGGGGAGCTGTTTTTT
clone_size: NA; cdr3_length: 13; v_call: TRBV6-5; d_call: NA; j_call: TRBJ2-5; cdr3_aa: CASRLGVGETQYF; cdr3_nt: TGTGCCAGCAGACTAGGCGTGGGGGAGACCCAGTACTTC
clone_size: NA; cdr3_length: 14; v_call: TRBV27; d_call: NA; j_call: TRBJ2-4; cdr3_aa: CASSLGGGLNIQYF; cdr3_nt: TGTGCCAGCAGTTTAGGAGGGGGGCTTAACATTCAGTACTTC
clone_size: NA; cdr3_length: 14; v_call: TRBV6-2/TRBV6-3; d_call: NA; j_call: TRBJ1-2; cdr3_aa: CASTKTPTNYGYTF; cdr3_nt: TGTGCCAGCACCAAGACACCTACTAACTATGGCTACACCTTC
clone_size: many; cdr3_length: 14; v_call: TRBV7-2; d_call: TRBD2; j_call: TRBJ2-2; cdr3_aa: CASSWGGGGGELFF; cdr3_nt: TGTGCCAGCAGCTGGGGGGGTGGAGGCGGGGAGCTGTTTTTT
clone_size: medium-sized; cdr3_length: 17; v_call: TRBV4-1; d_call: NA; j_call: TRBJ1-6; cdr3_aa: CASSRNTGSLGNSPLHF; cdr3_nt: TGCGCCAGCAGCCGTAATACCGGGTCCCTTGGTAATTCACCCCTCCACTTT
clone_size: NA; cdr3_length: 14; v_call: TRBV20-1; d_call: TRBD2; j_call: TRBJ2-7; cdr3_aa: CSARALAGIYEQYF; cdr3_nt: TGCAGTGCTAGAGCACTAGCGGGCATTTACGAGCAGTACTTC
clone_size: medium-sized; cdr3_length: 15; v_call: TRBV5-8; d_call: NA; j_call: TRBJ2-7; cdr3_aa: CASSFDSAGGYEQYF; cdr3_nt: TGTGCCAGCAGCTTCGATTCGGCGGGCGGGTACGAGCAGTACTTC